Listed below are T cell receptor beta chains from one sample, sequenced in a study of brain metastases from non-small cell lung cancer. Clones were read by immunoSEQ multiplex PCR, and TCRdb kept only the in-frame ones, dropping some. The sample contains about 4,700 clones, 65% to 90% of which appear only once. Sequenced sample: primary lung tumor tissue. Receptors were obtained from a donor over 35 with non-small cell lung cancer. The CDR3 runs from the conserved cysteine through the conserved F or W. A D gene is named only where the DNA matches it firmly. The size field is filled for only some rows; it gives once, few, many or a size class.

j_call | d_call | clone_size | v_call | cdr3_aa | cdr3_nt
TRBJ2-7 | . | . | TRBV6-6 | CASSRSGAISYEQYF | TGTGCCAGCAGTCGATCAGGGGCGATCTCCTACGAGCAGTACTTC
TRBJ2-7 | . | . | TRBV11-2 | CASSLLSPQGYEQYF | TGTGCCAGCAGCCTACTTTCTCCGCAGGGCTACGAGCAGTACTTC
TRBJ2-6 | . | once | TRBV9 | CASSLDGMGTNVLTF | TGTGCCAGCAGCCTCGATGGGATGGGGACCAACGTCCTGACTTTC
TRBJ1-1 | . | . | TRBV10-3 | CAISESDRSSEAFF | TGTGCCATCAGTGAATCCGACAGAAGCTCTGAAGCTTTCTTT
TRBJ2-1 | TRBD2 | . | TRBV10-1 | CASRELAGVLYNEQFF | TGCGCCAGCAGGGAGCTAGCGGGAGTTCTTTACAATGAGCAGTTCTTC
TRBJ2-1 | . | . | TRBV30 | CAWRVGGSSYNEQFF | TGTGCCTGGAGGGTGGGGGGCAGCTCCTACAATGAGCAGTTCTTC
TRBJ2-7 | . | . | TRBV29-1 | CSVAGYRATSSYEQYF | TGCAGCGTTGCGGGATACAGGGCAACTAGCTCCTACGAGCAGTACTTC
TRBJ2-1 | . | once | TRBV21-1 | CASRRKEQTSRNEQFF | TGTGCCAGCAGAAGAAAAGAGCAGACATCGAGGAATGAGCAGTTCTTC
TRBJ2-3 | TRBD2 | once | TRBV5-4 | CASSLRLAGNTDTQYF | TGTGCCAGCAGCTTGAGACTAGCGGGGAACACAGATACGCAGTATTTT
TRBJ1-6 | . | . | TRBV5-1 | CASSLDGEGRDSPLHF | TGCGCCAGCAGCTTAGACGGAGAGGGCAGGGATTCACCCCTCCACTTT
TRBJ1-5 | TRBD1 | . | TRBV28 | CASSHVPGQGTNQPQHF | TGTGCCAGCAGTCACGTCCCGGGACAGGGGACCAATCAGCCCCAGCATTTT
TRBJ2-3 | TRBD1 | few | TRBV4-1 | CASSQYRTGGGTDTQYF | TGCGCCAGCAGCCAATATAGGACAGGGGGCGGCACAGATACGCAGTATTTT